The next 30 T cell receptor beta chains were all read from a single sample in a study of blood T cells in healthy people across ages. The second PCR ran roughly 7 to 12 cycles with a sample-barcoded 5' primer and J-beta primers. TCRdb reprocessed the 5' RACE reads with MiXCR, giving one entry per CDR3 protein. The sample contains under 1,100,000 distinct CDR3 sequences, 25% of which appear only once. These data are also associated with another study on T cells of mothers and their children.

The sequenced sample consisted of blood. These receptors all stem from a girl between 2 and 10 years old in good health.

The chain is built from TRBV12-3 or TRBV12-4 and TRBJ2-4; a possible D gene is TRBD2 (5 bases). The V end was cut by 6 bases, the J end by 0 bases, with 18 bases between. CDR3 length: 17 amino acids. CDR3: CASSLQTRGLAKNIQYF. In nucleotides, the CDR3 is TGTGCCAGCAGCTTACAGACACGAGGGTTAGCCAAAAACATTCAGTACTTC.

This clonotype was detected only a few times. CDR3 amino acids: CASSFSGSNTEAFF. CDR3 sequence (DNA): TGTGCCAGCAGCTTCTCGGGGTCGAACACTGAAGCTTTCTTT. The chain couples TRBV7-9 to TRBJ1-1; D is undetermined. Germline V gives CDR1 SEHNR, CDR2 FQNEAQ (reference sequence). The CDR3 covers 14 residues. With 3 bases removed from V and 1 base from J, the gap between germline ends came to 9 bases.

This chain connects TRBV28 to TRBJ2-2, with D tentatively TRBD1 (5 bases). Germline assignment: CDR1 MDHEN and CDR2 SYDVKM. Trimming removed 6 bases at V and 3 bases at J, with 14 bases between. The CDR3 totals 15 residues. The CDR3: CASRELTEDTGELFF. CDR3 DNA sequence: TGTGCCAGCAGGGAATTGACAGAAGACACCGGGGAGCTGTTTTTT.

The gene calls are TRBV7-2 and TRBJ2-5; the match to TRBD1 covers 7 bases. The length of the CDR3 is 15 residues. CDR1 is SGHTA, CDR2 FQGNSA, per germline. Trimming at V came to 5 bases and at J to 5 bases, leaving 11 bases not matched to a gene. The CDR3 sequence: CASSIDRARKETQYF. DNA of the CDR3: TGTGCCAGCAGCATCGACAGGGCGAGGAAGGAGACCCAGTACTTC.

This clonotype was seen a handful of times. CDR3: CASSVRPNRAGELFF. Written as DNA, the CDR3 is TGTGCCAGCAGCGTAAGGCCTAACCGTGCCGGGGAGCTGTTTTTT. The rearrangement uses TRBV9 and TRBJ2-2; D is undetermined. Deletions cut 1 base from V and 6 bases from J, with 13 bases between. Germline V CDR1 and CDR2: SGDLS, YYNGEE. The CDR3 runs 15 residues.

The chain couples TRBV28 to TRBJ2-3, with 10 bases aligning to TRBD2. V lost 5 bases, J lost 6 bases, and 14 bases stayed unmatched. The CDR3 is 17 amino acids. Germline CDR1 reads MDHEN; CDR2 reads SYDVKM. CDR3 sequence reads: CASSPRLASGRRDTQYF. The CDR3 coding sequence is TGTGCCAGCAGTCCCCGTTTAGCTAGCGGGAGACGGGATACGCAGTATTTT. Full variable domain (rest looked up from reference TRBV28 and TRBJ2-3): DVKVTQSSRYLVKRTGEKVFLECVQDMDHENMFWYRQDPGLGLRLIYFSYDVKMKEKGDIPEGYSVSREKKERFSLILESASTNQTSMYLCASSPRLASGRRDTQYFGPGTRLTVL.

The CDR3 nucleotides are TGTGCCAGCAGTTCCCGACCCTTGGATGAGCAGTTCTTC. Encoded protein: CASSSRPLDEQFF. The chain recombines TRBV27 with TRBJ2-1; D remains unclear. This CDR3 region has 13 residues. Trimming removed 4 bases at V and 8 bases at J, with 12 bases between. Germline V lookup: CDR1 MNHEY, CDR2 SMNVEV (reference sequence).

In its sample, this clonotype was seen once. The J gene is TRBJ2-1, the V gene TRBV7-3; D remains unclear. V dropped 5 bases and J dropped 0 bases, with 11 bases sitting between them. CDR1 is SGHTA, CDR2 FQGTGA, per germline. The CDR3 covers 15 residues. The CDR3 sequence is CASSRTHSSYNEQFF. In nucleotides, the CDR3 is TGTGCCAGCAGCCGCACTCATAGCTCCTACAATGAGCAGTTCTTC.

The CDR3 region is CASSLTPSDEKLFF. CDR3 sequence (DNA): TGTGCCAGCAGCTTAACCCCCTCGGATGAAAAACTGTTTTTT. The chain recombines TRBV7-9 with TRBJ1-4; no reliable D call. V was clipped by 2 bases and J by 6 bases, with 10 bases between them. Germline CDR1 and CDR2: SEHNR and FQNEAQ (reference sequence). The CDR3 is 14 amino acids.

CDR3 nucleotide sequence: TGTGCCAGCAGCTTAGGGGGAGGGCCGGGTGATGAGCAGTTCTTC. It encodes CASSLGGGPGDEQFF. The chain combines TRBV7-3 with TRBJ2-1; 7 bases agree with TRBD2. The CDR3 extends over 15 amino acids. Germline values: CDR1 SGHTA, CDR2 FQGTGA. The trim removed 2 bases at V and 8 bases at J, leaving 9 bases unmatched.

This clonotype was observed a handful of times. This chain joins TRBV3-1 and TRBJ2-6; no definite D call. Germline lookup yields CDR1 LGHDT and CDR2 YNNKEL (reference sequence). The V end was cut by 0 bases, the J end by 2 bases, with 17 bases between. This CDR3 spans 19 amino acids. CDR3 region: CASSQDTKDLIPGANVLTF. As DNA, the CDR3 is TGTGCCAGCAGCCAAGATACGAAGGACCTAATCCCTGGGGCCAACGTCCTGACTTTC. Looking up the rest from reference TRBV3-1 and TRBJ2-6 gives the full variable domain: DTAVSQTPKYLVTQMGNDKSIKCEQNLGHDTMYWYKQDSKKFLKIMFSYNNKELIINETVPNRFSPKSPDKAHLNLHINSLELGDSAVYFCASSQDTKDLIPGANVLTFGAGSRLTVL.

This clonotype was picked up a small number of times. J is TRBJ2-5 and V is TRBV29-1; 8 nucleotides line up with TRBD1. The CDR3 sequence is 13 residues long. Germline V gives CDR1 SQVTM, CDR2 ANQGSEA. The V gene end was trimmed by 6 bases and the J gene end by 0 bases; junction bases not matched to a gene: 3. The CDR3 DNA reads TGCAGCGTAAGGACAGGGAACCAAGAGACCCAGTACTTC. Its translation: CSVRTGNQETQYF.

This sequence joins TRBV6-5 and TRBJ1-2; D gene uncertain. The CDR3 loop spans 15 amino acids. V dropped 0 bases and J dropped 4 bases, with 12 bases sitting between them. The germline V gene encodes CDR1 MNHEY and CDR2 SVGAGI. CDR3 sequence: CASSYSRGGFYGYTF. In nucleotides, the CDR3 is TGTGCCAGCAGTTACTCTAGAGGAGGGTTCTATGGCTACACCTTC.

This chain joins TRBV7-8 and TRBJ2-1; 7 positions match TRBD2. Looked up from germline, CDR1 is SGHVS and CDR2 is FQNEAQ. The CDR3 is made up of 17 amino acids. Losses at the gene ends were 1 base for V and 3 bases for J; bases not matched to a gene: 9. The CDR3: CASSLEKGRTSYNEQFF. DNA of the CDR3: TGTGCCAGCAGCTTAGAGAAAGGTAGGACTAGCTACAATGAGCAGTTCTTC.

The rearrangement uses TRBV5-5 and TRBJ1-4; possible D gene TRBD1, 5 bases. CDR3 length equals 13 residues. V lost 2 bases to trimming and J lost 8 bases, with 10 bases between them. From germline, CDR1 is SGHKS and CDR2 YYEKEE (reference sequence). The CDR3 region has the DNA TGTGCCAGCAGCTTAGACAGCCGCGAAAAACTGTTTTTT. It translates to CASSLDSREKLFF.

J is TRBJ2-5 and V is TRBV5-1, with 10 bases identical to TRBD1. The DNA end favors TRBJ2-7, so the J call may be wrong. The CDR3 loop spans 14 amino acids. Germline V gene sequence: CDR1 SGHRS, CDR2 YFSETQ. CDR3 nucleotides: TGCGCCAGCAGCTCCGGACAGGGGGTAGACGAGCAGTACTTC. This gives the protein CASSSGQGVDEQYF.

About this clonotype: This clone may be a read error of a much larger clone one base away. The V call is TRBV27, the J call TRBJ1-5; 8 bases line up with TRBD1. Germline V gene sequence: CDR1 MNHEY, CDR2 SMNVEV (reference sequence). V shed 1 base, J shed 5 bases, and the junction held 4 bases outside the gene matches. The CDR3 length is 15 residues. CDR3 in amino acids: CASSLLTGEDQPQHF. The CDR3 DNA follows: TGTGCCAGCAGTTTATTGACAGGGGAAGATCAGCCCCAGCATTTT.

V and J are TRBV7-2 and TRBJ1-2, with D perhaps matching TRBD1 (5 bases). Germline V gene data show CDR1 as SGHTA and CDR2 as FQGNSA. The ends were cut back, 2 bases at V and 7 bases at J, with 11 bases in the middle. The CDR3 extends over 13 amino acids. The CDR3 nucleotides are TGTGCCAGCAGCTTAAACAGGCAAGGTGGCTACACCTTC. Protein sequence: CASSLNRQGGYTF.

The chain is built from TRBV21-1 and TRBJ1-5; TRBD1, the D gene given by the table, was not confirmed from the DNA. TRBV21-1 corresponds to a pseudogene. This CDR3 spans 15 amino acids. The CDR3 DNA is TGTGCCAGCAGCATTCTCGGACAGAGCAATCAGCCCCAGCATTTT. This encodes CASSILGQSNQPQHF.

V and J are TRBV28 and TRBJ1-2; 7 bases map to TRBD1. The CDR3 is 17 amino acids. V was clipped by 5 bases and J by 4 bases; unmatched bases: 16. Germline V lookup: CDR1 MDHEN, CDR2 SYDVKM. CDR3 loop: CASSPEITATGIYGYTF. The CDR3 bases are TGTGCCAGCAGTCCCGAGATTACTGCGACAGGGATCTATGGCTACACCTTC.

This chain uses TRBV6-5 with TRBJ1-1, with a possible D match to TRBD1 (5 bases). Germline CDR1 reads MNHEY; CDR2 reads SVGAGI. The CDR3 totals 12 residues. The ends were cut back, 4 bases at V and 10 bases at J, with 13 bases in the middle. The CDR3 region has the DNA TGTGCCAGCAGTTCGACAGCGAAGGGAGCTTTCTTT. Protein sequence: CASSSTAKGAFF.

This clonotype was recorded a few times. The rearrangement links TRBV3-1 to TRBJ1-2; unclear D gene. The CDR3 is 16 amino acids. Germline-derived CDR1 and CDR2 are LGHDT and YNNKEL (reference sequence). Trimming cost V 0 bases and J 5 bases, with 16 bases left between them. CDR3 sequence reads: CASSQDLSDIKYGYTF. CDR3 in DNA: TGTGCCAGCAGCCAAGATCTTAGCGACATAAAGTATGGCTACACCTTC.

This clonotype has ten or more counts. The chain joins TRBV20-1 to TRBJ2-5; the D is unclear. Germline CDR1 is DFQATT and CDR2 is SNEGSKA (reference sequence). The ends were cut back, 0 bases at V and 6 bases at J, with 8 bases in the middle. The CDR3 sequence is 12 residues long. The CDR3: CSARDEGKTQYF. CDR3 DNA sequence: TGCAGTGCTAGAGATGAAGGAAAGACCCAGTACTTC.

This chain links TRBV7-9 with TRBJ1-4; no clear D. V was trimmed by 4 bases and J by 8 bases, leaving 17 bases between them. Looked up from germline, CDR1 is SEHNR and CDR2 is FQNEAQ (reference sequence). This CDR3 contains 15 residues. CDR3 protein: CASSSPAGLGEKLFF. The CDR3 nucleotides read TGTGCCAGCAGCTCCCCCGCCGGACTGGGGGAAAAACTGTTTTTT.

This clonotype has only a few counts. This chain's CDR3 is CASLSGRSGRETQYF. In DNA form, the CDR3 reads TGTGCCAGCCTTAGCGGGAGGTCGGGGAGAGAGACCCAGTACTTC. The V call is TRBV5-6, the J call TRBJ2-5, with 10 bases identical to TRBD2. The CDR3 extends over 15 amino acids. CDR1 and CDR2 (germline): SGHDT, YYEEEE. After removal of 7 bases from V and 4 bases from J, the junction contained 10 bases not matched to a gene. Variable domain in full (rest from reference TRBV5-6 and TRBJ2-5): DAGVTQSPTHLIKTRGQQVTLRCSPKSGHDTVSWYQQALGQGPQFIFQYYEEEERQRGNFPDRFSGHQFPNYSSELNVNALLLGDSALYLCASLSGRSGRETQYFGPGTRLLVL.

In its sample, this clonotype was seen a few times. V and J are TRBV29-1 and TRBJ2-5; D ambiguous. This CDR3 has 12 residues. Trimming left V 7 bases short and J 2 bases short, with 11 bases between. The germline V gene encodes CDR1 SQVTM and CDR2 ANQGSEA. The DNA of the CDR3 is TGCAGCGCTAGGGATAGACAAGAGACCCAGTACTTC. Translating gives CSARDRQETQYF.

CDR3 sequence reads: CASSMGQDYQPQHF. CDR3 nucleotide sequence: TGTGCCAGCAGTATGGGACAGGATTATCAGCCCCAGCATTTT. The chain combines TRBV7-2 with TRBJ1-5; 8 positions agree with TRBD1. Germline V CDR1 and CDR2: SGHTA, FQGNSA. Trimming cost V 6 bases and J 5 bases; bases outside gene matches: 6. There are 14 residues in the CDR3.

This clonotype was seen a few times. The chain has TRBV25-1 and TRBJ1-1; D may be TRBD1 (5 bases). Germline CDR1 reads MGHDK; CDR2 reads SYGVNS. The CDR3 consists of 11 residues. The V end lost 10 bases, the J end lost 5 bases, and 11 bases lay between the germline ends. Here the CDR3 DNA reads TGTGCCACTGATGGGGGAACTGAAGCTTTCTTT. This gives the protein CATDGGTEAFF.

DNA for the CDR3: TGCAGCGCACAAGGGTATAATGAGCAGTTCTTC. As protein: CSAQGYNEQFF. The gene calls are TRBV29-1 and TRBJ2-1; D gene unclear. CDR1 and CDR2 from the germline V gene are SQVTM and ANQGSEA. Trimming shortened V by 7 bases and J by 7 bases, and 11 bases separated the two germline ends. The CDR3 is 11 amino acids.

The rearrangement links TRBV20-1 to TRBJ2-3; D not certain. V dropped 4 bases and J dropped 0 bases, with 8 bases sitting between them. The germline V gene encodes CDR1 DFQATT and CDR2 SNEGSKA (reference sequence). CDR3 size: 13 residues. The CDR3 region is CSAKAGSTDTQYF. Written as DNA, the CDR3 is TGCAGTGCTAAGGCTGGGAGCACAGATACGCAGTATTTT.